These T cell receptor beta chains were read from a single sample in a study of identifying expanded T cells in peripheral blood. The data were produced by immunoSEQ multiplex PCR, yet TCRdb's version contains in-frame clones alone and is incomplete. The table lists 80,000 to 90,000 clones, around 91% of them singletons. Sequenced material: blood. Every receptor here comes from a person aged 18-70 years in good health. CDR3s include the opening cysteine and the closing phenylalanine or tryptophan. The order of the fields is V gene, J gene, clone size, D gene, CDR3 DNA, CDR3 protein. The D gene is left open where the match is weak. Only some rows state a clone size, as once, few, many or a class for expanded clones.

v_gene: TRBV30; j_gene: TRBJ1-3; abundance: NA; d_gene: NA; CDR3nt: TGTGCCTGCTTTGCCGGGAGGGCAGAAGGAAACACCATATATTTT; CDR3aa: CACFAGRAEGNTIYF
v_gene: TRBV2; j_gene: TRBJ1-4; abundance: NA; d_gene: TRBD1; CDR3nt: TGTGCCAGCAGTGGGACAGGGGGCTATGAAAAACTGTTTTTT; CDR3aa: CASSGTGGYEKLFF
v_gene: TRBV10-3; j_gene: TRBJ2-1; abundance: once; d_gene: NA; CDR3nt: TGTGCCATCAGTGCAAACCGGGACTCTTCCTACAATGAGCAGTTCTTC; CDR3aa: CAISANRDSSYNEQFF
v_gene: TRBV6-1; j_gene: TRBJ2-7; abundance: NA; d_gene: NA; CDR3nt: TGTGCCAGCAGTGGATGGGGCGGGACACAAGTCTACGAGCAGTACTTC; CDR3aa: CASSGWGGTQVYEQYF
v_gene: TRBV27; j_gene: TRBJ1-1; abundance: NA; d_gene: TRBD1; CDR3nt: TGTGCCAGCAGTTTTCGACAGGGTAATGAAGCTTTCTTT; CDR3aa: CASSFRQGNEAFF
v_gene: TRBV7-9; j_gene: TRBJ2-2; abundance: NA; d_gene: NA; CDR3nt: TGTGCCAGCAGCTTAGAGGGGGGCATGAACACCGGGGAGCTGTTTTTT; CDR3aa: CASSLEGGMNTGELFF
v_gene: TRBV11-2; j_gene: TRBJ2-5; abundance: NA; d_gene: NA; CDR3nt: TGTGCCAGCAGCTTAACGGGAACTAGCTGGGCCGCAGAGACCCAGTACTTC; CDR3aa: CASSLTGTSWAAETQYF
v_gene: TRBV28; j_gene: TRBJ2-7; abundance: NA; d_gene: NA; CDR3nt: TGTGCCAGCAGCCCGAGACACCCGAGCTCCTACGAGCAGTACTTC; CDR3aa: CASSPRHPSSYEQYF
v_gene: TRBV4-2; j_gene: TRBJ1-1; abundance: NA; d_gene: TRBD1; CDR3nt: TGTGCCAGCAGCCAGTTCACAGGGGGCGGTAACCCTGAAGCTTTCTTT; CDR3aa: CASSQFTGGGNPEAFF
v_gene: TRBV28; j_gene: TRBJ2-5; abundance: NA; d_gene: NA; CDR3nt: TGTGCCAGCGGCGAGACTGGACAGAGCCAGTACTTC; CDR3aa: CASGETGQSQYF
v_gene: TRBV9; j_gene: TRBJ2-5; abundance: NA; d_gene: TRBD2; CDR3nt: TGTGCCAGCAGCCGAGGTAGCGGGAGGGAGGAGACCCAGTACTTC; CDR3aa: CASSRGSGREETQYF
v_gene: TRBV18; j_gene: TRBJ2-2; abundance: NA; d_gene: NA; CDR3nt: TGTGCCAGCTCACCATCCACCCCTCGGGTGGGGCATAGCACCGGGGAGCTGTTTTTT; CDR3aa: CASSPSTPRVGHSTGELFF
v_gene: TRBV28; j_gene: TRBJ1-2; abundance: NA; d_gene: NA; CDR3nt: TGTGCCAGCAGTTTAGGAGGGAACGCCTATGGCTACACCTTC; CDR3aa: CASSLGGNAYGYTF
v_gene: TRBV7-9; j_gene: TRBJ1-2; abundance: NA; d_gene: TRBD1; CDR3nt: TGTGCCAGCAGCCCCGGGACAGGGGACTATGGCTACACCTTC; CDR3aa: CASSPGTGDYGYTF
v_gene: TRBV6-5; j_gene: TRBJ2-5; abundance: NA; d_gene: NA; CDR3nt: TGTGCCAGCAGTGTCGGACTCTCCGCTGAGACCCAGTACTTC; CDR3aa: CASSVGLSAETQYF
v_gene: TRBV18; j_gene: TRBJ1-1; abundance: NA; d_gene: NA; CDR3nt: TGTGCCAGCTCACCTCAGGGGATGACTGAAGCTTTCTTT; CDR3aa: CASSPQGMTEAFF
v_gene: TRBV6-1; j_gene: TRBJ1-4; abundance: NA; d_gene: NA; CDR3nt: TGTGCCAGCAGTGATTCGGGAGGGGATGAAAAACTGTTTTTT; CDR3aa: CASSDSGGDEKLFF
v_gene: TRBV30; j_gene: TRBJ1-5; abundance: NA; d_gene: NA; CDR3nt: TGTGCCTGGAGTGCTCAGCAGAATAGCAATCAGCCCCAGCATTTT; CDR3aa: CAWSAQQNSNQPQHF
v_gene: TRBV2; j_gene: TRBJ1-4; abundance: once; d_gene: TRBD1; CDR3nt: TGTGCCAGCGAGTTGGACAGGGTTACTAATGAAAAACTGTTTTTT; CDR3aa: CASELDRVTNEKLFF
v_gene: TRBV30; j_gene: TRBJ1-1; abundance: NA; d_gene: NA; CDR3nt: TGTGCCTGGACCTCAAGGGGGAACACTGAAGCTTTCTTT; CDR3aa: CAWTSRGNTEAFF
v_gene: TRBV30; j_gene: TRBJ2-7; abundance: NA; d_gene: NA; CDR3nt: TGTGCCTGGAGTAGGGCAGCCTCCTCTCACGAGCAGTACTTC; CDR3aa: CAWSRAASSHEQYF
v_gene: TRBV7-9; j_gene: TRBJ2-1; abundance: NA; d_gene: TRBD1; CDR3nt: TGTGCCAGCAGCCCGGCGGACAGGGCGTCCTACAATGAGCAGTTCTTC; CDR3aa: CASSPADRASYNEQFF
v_gene: TRBV11-2; j_gene: TRBJ2-7; abundance: NA; d_gene: NA; CDR3nt: TGTGCCAGCAGCCGAGGGAGCGCCCGGGAGCAGTACTTC; CDR3aa: CASSRGSAREQYF
v_gene: TRBV27; j_gene: TRBJ1-5; abundance: once; d_gene: TRBD1; CDR3nt: TGTGCCAGCAGCCACAGGGGGGTTCAGCCCCAGCATTTT; CDR3aa: CASSHRGVQPQHF
v_gene: TRBV28; j_gene: TRBJ2-7; abundance: NA; d_gene: TRBD1; CDR3nt: TGTGCCAGCGGGTTCCCCCTGGGACAGTCCTACGAGCAGTACTTC; CDR3aa: CASGFPLGQSYEQYF
v_gene: TRBV2; j_gene: TRBJ2-3; abundance: NA; d_gene: TRBD1; CDR3nt: TGTGCCGGACAGGGGGGGGGCACAGATACGCAGTATTTT; CDR3aa: CAGQGGGTDTQYF
v_gene: TRBV19; j_gene: TRBJ2-1; abundance: NA; d_gene: NA; CDR3nt: TGTGCCAGTAGTATAGGGTCGAATGAGCAGTTCTTC; CDR3aa: CASSIGSNEQFF
v_gene: TRBV28; j_gene: TRBJ1-2; abundance: NA; d_gene: NA; CDR3nt: TGTGCCAGCAGGAGGGGGAGGGTATGGCCTAACTATGGCTACACCTTC; CDR3aa: CASRRGRVWPNYGYTF
v_gene: TRBV19; j_gene: TRBJ2-7; abundance: NA; d_gene: TRBD2; CDR3nt: TGTGCCAGTAGTGTGGGACTAGCGGGAGTTAACGAGCAGTACTTC; CDR3aa: CASSVGLAGVNEQYF
v_gene: TRBV7-2; j_gene: TRBJ2-1; abundance: NA; d_gene: NA; CDR3nt: TGTGCCAGCAGCTTAAGTATGGTCCCCTCGACTGAGCAGTTCTTC; CDR3aa: CASSLSMVPSTEQFF
v_gene: TRBV21-1; j_gene: TRBJ1-6; abundance: NA; d_gene: NA; CDR3nt: TGTGCCAGCAGTACCGGGACAGGGGGAGACTCCTATAATTCACCCCTCCACTTT; CDR3aa: CASSTGTGGDSYNSPLHF
v_gene: TRBV29-1; j_gene: TRBJ2-5; abundance: NA; d_gene: TRBD1; CDR3nt: TGCAGCGCCAGGGGGTGGGGAGAAGAGACCCAGTACTTC; CDR3aa: CSARGWGEETQYF
v_gene: TRBV19; j_gene: TRBJ2-3; abundance: NA; d_gene: TRBD2; CDR3nt: TGTGCCAGTAGTCCAAAACTAGCGGGAGGGCCAGATACGCAGTATTTT; CDR3aa: CASSPKLAGGPDTQYF
v_gene: TRBV7-2; j_gene: TRBJ2-4; abundance: few; d_gene: TRBD2; CDR3nt: TGTGCCAGCAGCTTAATGGGACTAGCGGAAAACATTCAGTACTTC; CDR3aa: CASSLMGLAENIQYF
v_gene: TRBV4-3; j_gene: TRBJ1-1; abundance: NA; d_gene: NA; CDR3nt: TGCGCCAGCAGCCAGAACTGGGGCCGAGGAGCTTTCTTT; CDR3aa: CASSQNWGRGAFF
v_gene: TRBV5-1; j_gene: TRBJ2-7; abundance: NA; d_gene: NA; CDR3nt: TGCGCCAGCAGCTTGGATAGTAGCGGAGTCTCCTACGAGCAGTACTTC; CDR3aa: CASSLDSSGVSYEQYF
v_gene: TRBV9; j_gene: TRBJ2-3; abundance: NA; d_gene: NA; CDR3nt: TGTGCCAGCTCCGACAGTTCTAGCACAGATACGCAGTATTTT; CDR3aa: CASSDSSSTDTQYF
v_gene: TRBV5-1; j_gene: TRBJ1-6; abundance: few; d_gene: NA; CDR3nt: TGCGCCAGCAGCTTGAATGGGGGAAATTCACCCCTCCACTTT; CDR3aa: CASSLNGGNSPLHF
v_gene: TRBV19; j_gene: TRBJ2-2; abundance: NA; d_gene: TRBD2; CDR3nt: TGTGCCAGTAGTAGTCAATGGGGACTAGCAGTAACCGGGGAGCTGTTTTTT; CDR3aa: CASSSQWGLAVTGELFF
v_gene: TRBV5-1; j_gene: TRBJ1-2; abundance: NA; d_gene: TRBD1; CDR3nt: TGCGCCAGCAGCTTGGGGGAGGACAGGCTTTATGGCTACACCTTC; CDR3aa: CASSLGEDRLYGYTF
v_gene: TRBV12-1; j_gene: TRBJ2-7; abundance: NA; d_gene: NA; CDR3nt: TGTGCCAGCAGCTGCGGGACACTTTACGAGCAGTACTTC; CDR3aa: CASSCGTLYEQYF
v_gene: TRBV5-1; j_gene: TRBJ1-2; abundance: NA; d_gene: NA; CDR3nt: TGCGCCAGCAGTGTTTTGGGGGGCGCGGGCTATGGCTACACCTTC; CDR3aa: CASSVLGGAGYGYTF
v_gene: TRBV2; j_gene: TRBJ2-5; abundance: NA; d_gene: TRBD2; CDR3nt: TGTGCCAGCAGTGAACCGCGGGGGGGCGTGACCCAGTACTTC; CDR3aa: CASSEPRGGVTQYF
v_gene: TRBV7-2; j_gene: TRBJ2-2; abundance: NA; d_gene: TRBD1; CDR3nt: TGTGCCAGCAGCACCGGGACAGGGAACACCGGGGAGCTGTTTTTT; CDR3aa: CASSTGTGNTGELFF
v_gene: TRBV20-1; j_gene: TRBJ1-1; abundance: once; d_gene: NA; CDR3nt: TGCAGTGCTGGTTCCAACACTGAGGCTTTCTTT; CDR3aa: CSAGSNTEAFF
v_gene: TRBV13; j_gene: TRBJ2-1; abundance: NA; d_gene: NA; CDR3nt: TGTGCCAGCAGCTTTACGACCCCGGCGGGTACCTACAATGAGCAGTTCTTC; CDR3aa: CASSFTTPAGTYNEQFF
v_gene: TRBV7-9; j_gene: TRBJ2-7; abundance: NA; d_gene: NA; CDR3nt: TGTGCCAGCAGCTTAGTTGACGGGTACGAGCAGTACTTC; CDR3aa: CASSLVDGYEQYF
v_gene: TRBV5-6; j_gene: TRBJ1-2; abundance: few; d_gene: NA; CDR3nt: TGTGCCAGCAGCTTCTACGGAGAGCAGGATGGCTATGGCTACACCTTC; CDR3aa: CASSFYGEQDGYGYTF
v_gene: TRBV6-5; j_gene: TRBJ2-7; abundance: NA; d_gene: TRBD1; CDR3nt: TGTGCCAGCACCCCTCAGGGGGCAAAGGGCGAGCAGTACTTC; CDR3aa: CASTPQGAKGEQYF
v_gene: TRBV10-3; j_gene: TRBJ2-3; abundance: NA; d_gene: NA; CDR3nt: TGTGCCATGGGCACCCGCACAGATACGCAGTATTTT; CDR3aa: CAMGTRTDTQYF
v_gene: TRBV11-2; j_gene: TRBJ2-5; abundance: NA; d_gene: TRBD1; CDR3nt: TGTGCCAGCAGCTCCGTACCCATTACAGGGGTTCCGTACTTC; CDR3aa: CASSSVPITGVPYF
v_gene: TRBV19; j_gene: TRBJ2-4; abundance: NA; d_gene: TRBD2; CDR3nt: TGTGCCAGTAGTATAGGCCTAGCGGGGCGTGCGTCGGACATTCAGTACTTC; CDR3aa: CASSIGLAGRASDIQYF
v_gene: TRBV2; j_gene: TRBJ2-1; abundance: once; d_gene: TRBD2; CDR3nt: TGTGCCAGCAGTGAAGCGCTTAGCGGGGGGCACAATGAGCAGTTCTTC; CDR3aa: CASSEALSGGHNEQFF
v_gene: TRBV28; j_gene: TRBJ2-1; abundance: NA; d_gene: NA; CDR3nt: TGTGCCAGCAGTTCCCCGGGGGGCCATAATGAGCAGTTCTTC; CDR3aa: CASSSPGGHNEQFF